The 11 T cell receptor beta chains reported below all come from one sample, sequenced in a study of cytomegalovirus exposure and HLA in healthy donors. In the PCR, 60 Vbeta and 13 Jbeta primers were used. The repertoire was sequenced with immunoSEQ multiplex PCR; TCRdb's copy has only in-frame clones and lacks some. The data hold fewer than 150,000 clones, with approximately 83% observed a single time. The source material was PBMCs. These receptor sequences come from a woman between 18 and 30 years old in good health and CMV-seronegative.

V usage is TRBV27 and J usage is TRBJ2-7; 7 nucleotides line up with TRBD1. J gave up 6 bases and V 2 bases, and 4 bases lay outside the gene matches. The germline CDR1 and CDR2 sequences are MNHEY and SMNVEV (reference sequence). The CDR3 spans 13 residues. The CDR3 here is CASSLGGQAEQYF. Here the CDR3 DNA reads TGTGCCAGCAGTTTAGGCGGACAGGCCGAGCAGTACTTC.

This chain uses TRBV10-3 with TRBJ1-2; no clear D. This CDR3 comprises 14 residues. Germline-derived CDR1 and CDR2 are ENHRY and SYGVKD. Trimming cost V 6 bases and J 7 bases, with 18 bases left between them. The CDR3 here is CAISPGSTESGYTF. The CDR3 DNA sequence: TGTGCCATCAGCCCCGGGAGTACTGAGAGTGGCTACACCTTC.

The chain couples TRBV11-2 to TRBJ2-7; D is uncertain. V was cut by 5 bases and J by 2 bases, with 10 bases left in between. Germline V gives CDR1 SGHAT, CDR2 FQNNGV. This CDR3 has 13 residues. CDR3 sequence (DNA): TGTGCCAGCAGCGCGGATCTTACCTACGAGCAGTACGTC. Translating it yields CASSADLTYEQYV.

The chain uses TRBV6-5 and TRBJ1-4; no reliable D call. CDR3 length equals 12 residues. V was shortened by 6 bases and J by 8 bases, with 10 bases between the two germline ends. CDR1 and CDR2 from the germline V gene are MNHEY and SVGAGI. The DNA for the CDR3 is TGTGCCAGCAGGGCTCCGGGAGAAAAACTGTTTTTT. Translating gives CASRAPGEKLFF.

The chain has TRBV6-5 and TRBJ2-7, with 7 bases matching TRBD1. The CDR3 covers 15 residues. Trimming took 10 bases from V and 0 from J; bases not matched to a gene: 12. Germline V gene sequence: CDR1 MNHEY, CDR2 SVGAGI. CDR3 sequence reads: CANSPEQGPSYEQYF. CDR3 sequence (DNA): TGTGCCAACAGCCCAGAACAGGGGCCCTCCTACGAGCAGTACTTC.

This clone was seen more than once but under ten times. This sequence joins TRBV7-2 and TRBJ2-1; tentatively, D is TRBD2 (5 bases). The CDR3 runs to 15 residues. Trimming took 3 bases from V and 0 from J, leaving 9 bases between them. CDR1 and CDR2 from the germline V gene are SGHTA and FQGNSA. This CDR3 reads CASSFSGSSYNEQFF. CDR3 DNA: TGTGCCAGCAGCTTCTCTGGGAGCTCCTACAATGAGCAGTTCTTC. Supplemented by reference TRBV7-2 and TRBJ2-1, the full variable domain reads GAGVSQSPSNKVTEKGKDVELRCDPISGHTALYWYRQSLGQGLEFLIYFQGNSAPDKSGLPSDRFSAERTGGSVSTLTIQRTQQEDSAVYLCASSFSGSSYNEQFFGPGTRLTVL.

The CDR3 spells CASSFGGGIQETQYF. CDR3 bases: TGTGCCAGCAGCTTCGGGGGAGGGATCCAAGAGACCCAGTACTTC. The rearrangement joins TRBV7-2 to TRBJ2-5; 7 bases fit TRBD2. This CDR3 region has 15 residues. Germline loops: CDR1 SGHTA, CDR2 FQGNSA. V dropped 3 bases and J dropped 1; count of bases not matched to a gene: 5.

This chain connects TRBV7-9 to TRBJ2-1; D is perhaps TRBD1 (5 bases). The ends were cut back, 0 bases at V and 10 bases at J, with 7 bases in the middle. The CDR3 extends over 12 amino acids. Germline-derived CDR1 and CDR2 are SEHNR and FQNEAQ (reference sequence). In DNA form, the CDR3 reads TGTGCCAGCAGCTTAGCCAGGGCAGAGCAGTTCTTC. Protein: CASSLARAEQFF.

The chain has TRBV4-1 and TRBJ1-5, with D hard to call. V was clipped by 0 bases and J by 7 bases, with 7 bases between them. This CDR3 contains 13 residues. The V gene's germline CDR1 is MGHRA and CDR2 YSYEKL. The CDR3 region is CASSQDLEQPQHF. The DNA for the CDR3 is TGCGCCAGCAGCCAAGATTTGGAGCAGCCCCAGCATTTT.

The V and J genes are TRBV19 and TRBJ2-2; D may be TRBD2 (5 bases). Germline lookup yields CDR1 LNHDA and CDR2 SQIVND (reference sequence). The ends were cut back, 2 bases at V and 6 bases at J, with 10 bases in the middle. The CDR3 spans 14 residues. The CDR3 region has the DNA TGTGCCAGTAGTATAAGGCTGGACTCCGGGGAGCTGTTTTTT. This gives the protein CASSIRLDSGELFF.

The gene calls are TRBV4-2 and TRBJ1-2; TRBD1 agrees at 9 bases. From germline, CDR1 is LGHNA and CDR2 YNFKEQ. Trimming cost V 4 bases and J 1 base; bases outside gene matches: 7. CDR3 length: 16 residues. The CDR3 sequence is CASSPGRDRDNYGYTF. The CDR3 region has the DNA TGTGCCAGCAGCCCCGGTCGGGACAGGGATAACTATGGCTACACCTTC.